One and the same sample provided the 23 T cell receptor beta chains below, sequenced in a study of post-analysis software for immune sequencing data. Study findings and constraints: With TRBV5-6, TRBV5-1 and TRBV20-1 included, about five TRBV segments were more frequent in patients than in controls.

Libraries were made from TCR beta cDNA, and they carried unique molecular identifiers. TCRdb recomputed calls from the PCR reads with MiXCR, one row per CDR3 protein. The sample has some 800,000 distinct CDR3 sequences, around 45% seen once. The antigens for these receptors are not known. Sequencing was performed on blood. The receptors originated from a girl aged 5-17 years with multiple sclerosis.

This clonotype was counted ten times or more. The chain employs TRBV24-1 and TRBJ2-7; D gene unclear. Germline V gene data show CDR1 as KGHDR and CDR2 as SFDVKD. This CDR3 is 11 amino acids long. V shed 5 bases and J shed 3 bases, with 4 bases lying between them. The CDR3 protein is CATSAGYEQYF. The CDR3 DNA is TGTGCCACCAGTGCGGGCTACGAGCAGTACTTC.

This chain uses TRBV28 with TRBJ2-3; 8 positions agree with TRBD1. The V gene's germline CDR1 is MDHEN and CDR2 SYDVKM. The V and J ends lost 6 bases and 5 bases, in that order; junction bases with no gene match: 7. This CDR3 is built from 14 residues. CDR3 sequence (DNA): TGTGCCAGCAGCCCCGACAGGGGCCGAGATACGCAGTATTTT. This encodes CASSPDRGRDTQYF.

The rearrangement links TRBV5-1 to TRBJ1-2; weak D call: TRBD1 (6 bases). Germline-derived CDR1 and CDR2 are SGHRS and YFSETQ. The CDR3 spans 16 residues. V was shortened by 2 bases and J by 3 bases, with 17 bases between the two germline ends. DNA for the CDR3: TGCGCCAGCAGCTTTGCCTCAGGGGACGGGGACTATGGCTACACCTTC. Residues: CASSFASGDGDYGYTF.

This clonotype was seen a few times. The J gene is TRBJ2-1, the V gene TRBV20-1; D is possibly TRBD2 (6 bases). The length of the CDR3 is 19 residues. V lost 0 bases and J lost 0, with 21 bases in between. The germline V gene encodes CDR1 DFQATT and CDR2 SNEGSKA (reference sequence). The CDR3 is CSARDLVLTGESSYNEQFF. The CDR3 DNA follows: TGCAGTGCTAGAGATCTCGTTTTAACGGGAGAAAGCTCCTACAATGAGCAGTTCTTC.

The CDR3 bases are TGTGCCAGCAGCTTTTCGGCGGGACTCCAAGAGACCCAGTACTTC. This translates into CASSFSAGLQETQYF. The chain links TRBV7-9 to TRBJ2-5, with D tentatively TRBD2 (6 bases). The V gene lost 3 bases and the J gene lost 1 base, with 12 bases spanning the gap. Germline V gives CDR1 SEHNR, CDR2 FQNEAQ (reference sequence). The CDR3 extends over 15 amino acids.

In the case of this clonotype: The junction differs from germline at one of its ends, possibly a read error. CDR3 protein: CASSGGGRNERFF. CDR3 in DNA: TGTGCCAGCAGCGGGGGAGGGCGAAATGAGCGGTTCTTC. The chain carries TRBV7-2 and TRBJ2-1; 7 positions agree with TRBD2. Germline lookup yields CDR1 SGHTA and CDR2 FQGNSA. CDR3 length: 13 residues.

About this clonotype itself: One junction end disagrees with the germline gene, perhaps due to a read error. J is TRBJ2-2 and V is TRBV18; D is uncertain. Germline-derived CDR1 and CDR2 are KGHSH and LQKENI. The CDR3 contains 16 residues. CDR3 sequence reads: CAGSPRLAANTGELFF. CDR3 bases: TGTGCCGGCTCACCACGGTTAGCAGCGAACACCGGGGAGCTGTTTTTT.

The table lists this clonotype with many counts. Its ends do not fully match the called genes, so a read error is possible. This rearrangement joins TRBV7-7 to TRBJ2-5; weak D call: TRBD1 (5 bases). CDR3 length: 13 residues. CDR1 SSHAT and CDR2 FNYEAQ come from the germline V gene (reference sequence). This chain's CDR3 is CASSLDILGTQYF. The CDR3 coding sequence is TGTGCTAGCAGCTTGGACATTTTGGGGACCCAGTACTTC.

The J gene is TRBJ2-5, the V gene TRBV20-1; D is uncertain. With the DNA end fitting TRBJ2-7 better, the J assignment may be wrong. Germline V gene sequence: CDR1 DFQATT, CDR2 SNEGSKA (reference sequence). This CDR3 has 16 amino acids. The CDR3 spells CSAPGPKSPSNNEQYF. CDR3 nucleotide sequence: TGCAGTGCTCCCGGGCCCAAGTCCCCCTCTAACAACGAGCAGTACTTC.

The CDR3 sequence is CASSLDSSTPYEQYF. CDR3 bases: TGTGCCAGCAGCCTCGACAGTTCAACTCCCTACGAGCAGTACTTC. J is TRBJ2-4 and V is TRBV7-2, with D possibly matching TRBD1 (5 bases). The J call may be wrong; the DNA end is better matched by TRBJ2-7. Per the germline V gene, CDR1 is SGHTA and CDR2 is FQGNSA. The CDR3 runs 15 residues.

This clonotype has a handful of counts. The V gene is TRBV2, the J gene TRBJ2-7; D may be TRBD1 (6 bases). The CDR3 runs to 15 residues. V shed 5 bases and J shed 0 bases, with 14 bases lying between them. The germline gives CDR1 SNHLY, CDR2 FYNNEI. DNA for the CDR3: TGTGCCAGCAGTTTTTCAGGGGTCCGCTCCTACGAGCAGTACTTC. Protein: CASSFSGVRSYEQYF. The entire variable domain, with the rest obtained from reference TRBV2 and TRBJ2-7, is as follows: EPEVTQTPSHQVTQMGQEVILRCVPISNHLYFYWYRQILGQKVEFLVSFYNNEISEKSEIFDDQFSVERPDGSNFTLKIRSTKLEDSAMYFCASSFSGVRSYEQYFGPGTRLTVT.

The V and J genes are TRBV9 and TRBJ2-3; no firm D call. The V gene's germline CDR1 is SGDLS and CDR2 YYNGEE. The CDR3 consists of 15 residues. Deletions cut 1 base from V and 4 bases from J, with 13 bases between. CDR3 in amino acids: CASSVWAGESDTQYF. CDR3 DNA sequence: TGTGCCAGCAGCGTATGGGCAGGAGAGTCAGATACGCAGTATTTT.

The CDR3 coding sequence is TGTGCCAGCAGGTTGAGTACCGGGTATGGCTACACCTTC. Its protein is CASRLSTGYGYTF. V gene TRBV25-1 combines with J gene TRBJ1-2; D uncertain. The CDR3 runs 13 residues. In germline, CDR1 is MGHDK, CDR2 SYGVNS. Trimming took off 6 bases at V and 5 bases at J, with 13 bases between the two ends.

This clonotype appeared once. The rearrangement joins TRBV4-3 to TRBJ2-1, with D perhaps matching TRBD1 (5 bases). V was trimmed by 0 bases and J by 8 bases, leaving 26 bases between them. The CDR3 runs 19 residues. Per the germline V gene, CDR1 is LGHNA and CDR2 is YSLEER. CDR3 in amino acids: CASSQDWPGLPVGKDEQFF. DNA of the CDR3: TGCGCCAGCAGCCAAGATTGGCCAGGGCTCCCCGTAGGCAAAGATGAGCAGTTCTTC.

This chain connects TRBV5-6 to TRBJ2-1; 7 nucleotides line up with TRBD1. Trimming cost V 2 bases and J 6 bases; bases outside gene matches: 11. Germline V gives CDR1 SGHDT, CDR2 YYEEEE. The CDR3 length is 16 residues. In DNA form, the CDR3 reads TGTGCCAGCAGCTTCGATAGGGGGCGTCTTGGCAATGAGCAGTTCTTC. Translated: CASSFDRGRLGNEQFF.

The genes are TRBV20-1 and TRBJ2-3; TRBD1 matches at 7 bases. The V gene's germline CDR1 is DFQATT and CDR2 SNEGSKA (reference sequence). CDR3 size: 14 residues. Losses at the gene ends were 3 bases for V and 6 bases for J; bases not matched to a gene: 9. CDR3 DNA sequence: TGCAGTGCTAGGGACAGGCCCTTGCAGGATACGCAGTATTTT. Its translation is CSARDRPLQDTQYF.

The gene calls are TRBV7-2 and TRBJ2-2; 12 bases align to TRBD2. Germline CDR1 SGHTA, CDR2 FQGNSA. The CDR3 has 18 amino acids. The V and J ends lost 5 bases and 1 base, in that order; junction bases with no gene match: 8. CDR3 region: CASSPYGGLAGNTGELFF. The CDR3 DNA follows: TGTGCCAGCAGCCCTTATGGGGGACTAGCGGGGAACACCGGGGAGCTGTTTTTT.

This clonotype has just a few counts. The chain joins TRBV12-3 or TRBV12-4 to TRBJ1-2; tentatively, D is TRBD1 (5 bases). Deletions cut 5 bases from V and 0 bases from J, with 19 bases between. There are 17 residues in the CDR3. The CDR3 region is CASSPRQSPGTNYGYTF. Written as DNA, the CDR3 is TGTGCCAGCAGTCCTAGACAGAGCCCGGGTACTAACTATGGCTACACCTTC.

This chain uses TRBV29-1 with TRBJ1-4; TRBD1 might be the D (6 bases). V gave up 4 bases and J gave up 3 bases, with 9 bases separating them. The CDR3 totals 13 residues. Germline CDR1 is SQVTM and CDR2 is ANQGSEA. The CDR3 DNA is TGCAGCGTTGGGCAGGGGCCTAATGAAAAACTGTTTTTT. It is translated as CSVGQGPNEKLFF.

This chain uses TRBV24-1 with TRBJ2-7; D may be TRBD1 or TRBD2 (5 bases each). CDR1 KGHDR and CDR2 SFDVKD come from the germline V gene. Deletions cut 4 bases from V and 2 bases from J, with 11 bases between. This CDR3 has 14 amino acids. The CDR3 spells CATSERDRPYEQYF. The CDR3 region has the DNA TGTGCCACCAGTGAACGGGACCGACCCTACGAGCAGTACTTC.

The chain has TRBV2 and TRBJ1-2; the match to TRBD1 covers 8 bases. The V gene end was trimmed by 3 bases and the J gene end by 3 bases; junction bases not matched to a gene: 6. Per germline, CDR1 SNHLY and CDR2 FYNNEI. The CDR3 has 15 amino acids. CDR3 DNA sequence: TGTGCCAGCAGTGAGCGGACAGGGTGGTACTATGGCTACACCTTC. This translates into CASSERTGWYYGYTF.

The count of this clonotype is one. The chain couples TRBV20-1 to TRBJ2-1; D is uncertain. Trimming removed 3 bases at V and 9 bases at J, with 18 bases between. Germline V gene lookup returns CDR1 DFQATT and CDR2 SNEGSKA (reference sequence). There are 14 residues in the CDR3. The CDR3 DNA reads TGCAGTGCTAGTAAAAGTGAAGCGTCTAGTGAGCAGTTCTTC. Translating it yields CSASKSEASSEQFF.

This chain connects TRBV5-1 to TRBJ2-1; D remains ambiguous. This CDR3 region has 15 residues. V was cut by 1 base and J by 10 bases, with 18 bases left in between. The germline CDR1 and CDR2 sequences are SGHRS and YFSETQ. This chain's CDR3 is CASSLIGTAQGEQFF. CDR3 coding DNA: TGCGCCAGCAGCTTGATCGGCACTGCTCAAGGGGAGCAGTTCTTC.